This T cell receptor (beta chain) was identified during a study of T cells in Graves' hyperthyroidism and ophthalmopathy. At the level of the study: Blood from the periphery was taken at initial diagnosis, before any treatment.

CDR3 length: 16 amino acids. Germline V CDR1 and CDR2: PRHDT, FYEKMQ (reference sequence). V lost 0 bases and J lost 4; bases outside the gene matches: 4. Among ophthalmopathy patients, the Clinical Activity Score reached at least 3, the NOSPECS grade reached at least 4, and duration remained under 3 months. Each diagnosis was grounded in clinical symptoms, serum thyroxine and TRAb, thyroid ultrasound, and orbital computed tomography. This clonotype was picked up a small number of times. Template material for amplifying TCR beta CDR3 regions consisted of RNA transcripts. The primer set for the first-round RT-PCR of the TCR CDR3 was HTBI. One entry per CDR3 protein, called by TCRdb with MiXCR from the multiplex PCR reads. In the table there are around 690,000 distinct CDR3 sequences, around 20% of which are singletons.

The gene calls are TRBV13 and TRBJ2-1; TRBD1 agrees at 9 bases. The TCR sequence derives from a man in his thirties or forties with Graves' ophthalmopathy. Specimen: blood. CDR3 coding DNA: TGTGCCAGCAGCTTAGGGGACAGGGGTCCATACAATGAGCAGTTCTTC. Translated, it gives CASSLGDRGPYNEQFF.